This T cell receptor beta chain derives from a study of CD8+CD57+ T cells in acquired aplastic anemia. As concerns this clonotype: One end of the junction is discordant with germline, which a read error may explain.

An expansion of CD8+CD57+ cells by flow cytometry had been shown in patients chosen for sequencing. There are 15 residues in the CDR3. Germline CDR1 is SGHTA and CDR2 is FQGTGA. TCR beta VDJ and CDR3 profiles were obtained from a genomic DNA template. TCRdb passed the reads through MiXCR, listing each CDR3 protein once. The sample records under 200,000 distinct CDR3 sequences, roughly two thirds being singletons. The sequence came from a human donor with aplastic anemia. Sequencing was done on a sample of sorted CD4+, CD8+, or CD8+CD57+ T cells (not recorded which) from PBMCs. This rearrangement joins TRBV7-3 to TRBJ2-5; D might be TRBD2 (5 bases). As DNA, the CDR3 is TGTGCCAGCAGCTTAGGAGCTAGCCCCGGAGAGACCCAATACTTC. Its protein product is CASSLGASPGETQYF.